The rows below give T cell receptor beta chains drawn from one sample of a study of blood T cell repertoires in COVID-19. Some clones are missing from TCRdb's copy, which holds only in-frame ones; the method was immunoSEQ multiplex PCR. Here the sample spans about 150,000 clones, around 82% being singletons. Sequencing was performed on peripheral blood. The receptor set was obtained from a man between 65 and 79 years old with active or convalescent COVID-19. Both conserved end residues are part of each CDR3. The D gene is left open where the match is weak. Some rows have no size entry. The others give once, few or many, or a class for an expanded clone.

>TRBJ2-3|once|TRBD2|TRBV5-1
CASRPTSGPRTDTQYF
TGCGCCAGCAGACCGACTAGCGGACCTCGCACAGATACGCAGTATTTT
>TRBJ2-5|once|TRBD1|TRBV30
CASGQGFQETQYF
TGTGCCAGCGGACAGGGCTTTCAAGAGACCCAGTACTTC
>TRBJ1-2|few|.|TRBV2
CASSGRTPDYGYTF
TGTGCCAGCAGTGGTAGGACTCCAGACTATGGCTACACCTTC
>TRBJ1-2|.|TRBD1|TRBV7-9
CASSVGQGAGYTF
TGTGCCAGCAGCGTGGGACAGGGGGCTGGCTACACCTTC
>TRBJ1-1|.|.|TRBV7-2
CASSITDNTEAFF
TGTGCCAGCAGCATCACAGATAACACTGAAGCTTTCTTT
>TRBJ2-3|.|TRBD2|TRBV28
CASSSRGGTDTQYF
TGTGCCAGCAGTTCCCGGGGGGGCACAGATACGCAGTATTTT
>TRBJ1-4|.|.|TRBV28
CASTDSRATNEKLFF
TGTGCCAGCACTGACAGTCGTGCAACTAATGAAAAACTGTTTTTT
>TRBJ2-7|.|TRBD1|TRBV7-2
CASSPRQGIYEQYF
TGTGCCAGCAGCCCCCGACAGGGGATCTACGAGCAGTACTTC
>TRBJ2-1|once|TRBD1|TRBV6-1
CASSERTGVDNEQFF
TGTGCCAGCAGTGAACGGACAGGGGTCGACAATGAGCAGTTCTTC
>TRBJ2-2|once|TRBD1|TRBV24-1
CATSDPRGYTGELFF
TGTGCCACCAGTGACCCCAGGGGGTACACCGGGGAGCTGTTTTTT
>TRBJ2-3|.|TRBD1|TRBV2
CASKQGASTDTQYF
TGTGCCAGCAAACAGGGGGCTAGCACAGATACGCAGTATTTT
>TRBJ1-3|once|.|TRBV28
CASSAQGKVIYF
TGTGCCAGCAGTGCCCAGGGGAAAGTGATATATTTT
>TRBJ1-2|.|.|TRBV5-1
CASSLDINYGYTF
TGCGCCAGCAGCTTGGACATTAACTATGGCTACACCTTC
>TRBJ2-1|.|TRBD1|TRBV18
CASSPGTGRYNEQFF
TGTGCCAGCTCACCCGGGACAGGGCGATACAATGAGCAGTTCTTC
>TRBJ1-5|.|TRBD1|TRBV9
CASSRTPGQGFPEPQHF
TGTGCCAGCAGTCGTACTCCGGGACAGGGGTTTCCGGAGCCCCAGCATTTT
>TRBJ2-1|.|.|TRBV19
CASSGRGWIVDNEQFF
TGTGCCAGTAGTGGAAGGGGGTGGATAGTAGACAATGAGCAGTTCTTC
>TRBJ2-7|.|TRBD2|TRBV27
CASRPMNGAGAGDYEQYF
TGTGCCAGCAGACCCATGAACGGGGCGGGAGCTGGGGACTACGAGCAGTACTTC
>TRBJ2-5|.|.|TRBV20-1
CSARTAAGQYF
TGCAGTGCCAGGACAGCGGCAGGCCAGTACTTC
>TRBJ1-1|.|TRBD1|TRBV7-9
CASSFRQGSTEAFF
TGTGCCAGCAGCTTTCGACAGGGCAGCACTGAAGCTTTCTTT
>TRBJ2-1|.|.|TRBV11-3
CASSLDSNEQFF
TGTGCCAGCAGTCTGGACAGCAATGAGCAGTTCTTC
>TRBJ1-2|.|.|TRBV30
CAWSPPGRQGGGYTF
TGTGCCTGGAGTCCTCCCGGGAGGCAGGGAGGGGGCTACACCTTC
>TRBJ2-1|.|TRBD1|TRBV6-6
CASSLFPGQGAGNEQFF
TGTGCCAGCAGTCTCTTTCCGGGACAGGGGGCGGGCAATGAGCAGTTCTTC
>TRBJ1-2|.|.|TRBV29-1
CSVVLGDGYTF
TGCAGCGTTGTCCTGGGCGATGGCTACACCTTC
>TRBJ2-2|.|TRBD1|TRBV25-1
CASSRTGVRTGELFF
TGTGCCAGCAGCCGGACAGGGGTCCGCACCGGGGAGCTGTTTTTT
>TRBJ2-7|few|.|TRBV7-9
CASRAPGTLVEQYF
TGTGCCAGCAGAGCCCCCGGGACACTGGTGGAGCAGTACTTC
>TRBJ1-2|.|TRBD1|TRBV28
CASSTPGGHRGYTF
TGTGCCAGCAGTACCCCAGGGGGGCACCGTGGCTACACCTTC
>TRBJ2-1|.|TRBD1|TRBV6-6
CASIRLLGGQGAYNEQFF
TGTGCCAGCATTCGACTCCTGGGGGGACAGGGGGCCTACAATGAGCAGTTCTTC
>TRBJ1-3|.|TRBD1|TRBV6-5
CASIQGGSGGNTIYF
TGTGCCAGCATCCAGGGGGGATCTGGAGGAAACACCATATATTTT
>TRBJ1-5|.|.|TRBV7-9
CASSLDGGVMPQHF
TGTGCCAGCAGCTTAGACGGCGGAGTCATGCCCCAGCATTTT
>TRBJ2-2|few|.|TRBV24-1
CATSDRTERNTGELFF
TGTGCCACCAGTGACAGGACAGAACGAAACACCGGGGAGCTGTTTTTT
>TRBJ2-5|.|.|TRBV7-9
CAGGDSRIQETQYF
TGTGCCGGAGGGGATTCGCGGATACAAGAGACCCAGTACTTC
>TRBJ1-1|.|TRBD1|TRBV5-1
CASSLVPGTGVDTEAFF
TGCGCCAGCAGCTTGGTCCCCGGGACAGGGGTAGACACTGAAGCTTTCTTT
>TRBJ2-1|.|.|TRBV11-2
CASSLRLASSYNEQFF
TGTGCCAGCAGCTTGCGCCTTGCGAGCTCCTACAATGAGCAGTTCTTC
>TRBJ2-1|.|TRBD2|TRBV5-4
CAPGVGGPTYNEQFF
TGTGCCCCCGGGGTGGGAGGGCCTACGTACAATGAGCAGTTCTTC
>TRBJ1-1|.|.|TRBV7-2
CASSLVMEERAFF
TGTGCCAGCAGCTTAGTTATGGAGGAGCGCGCTTTCTTT
>TRBJ1-3|few|.|TRBV20-1
CSASFKGGLSGNTIYF
TGCAGTGCTAGTTTCAAAGGAGGTCTCTCTGGAAACACCATATATTTT
>TRBJ1-1|.|TRBD1|TRBV19
CASTVPLGDRGWRTEAFF
TGTGCCAGTACCGTACCCTTAGGGGACAGGGGCTGGAGGACTGAAGCTTTCTTT
>TRBJ1-3|once|.|TRBV5-6
CASSLGGLGNTIYF
TGTGCCAGCAGCTTGGGGGGACTTGGAAACACCATATATTTT
>TRBJ1-5|.|.|TRBV18
CASSGQRGNNQPQHF
TGTGCCAGCTCAGGACAGAGGGGCAACAATCAGCCCCAGCATTTT
>TRBJ1-6|few|.|TRBV28
CASRTGNNSPLHF
TGTGCCAGCCGTACAGGGAATAATTCACCCCTCCACTTT
>TRBJ1-3|.|.|TRBV14
CASSQNRLSSGNTIYF
TGTGCCAGCAGCCAAAACAGGCTTTCCTCTGGAAACACCATATATTTT
>TRBJ2-3|.|TRBD1|TRBV4-3
CASSRTGAGTDTQYF
TGCGCCAGCAGTCGGACAGGGGCAGGCACAGATACGCAGTATTTT
>TRBJ1-5|.|TRBD1|TRBV18
CASSGGTGDQPQHF
TGTGCCAGCTCAGGCGGGACAGGGGATCAGCCCCAGCATTTT
>TRBJ1-2|.|.|TRBV6-2/TRBV6-3
CASSYSPDGPLYGYTF
TGTGCCAGCAGTTACTCCCCAGATGGCCCCCTCTATGGCTACACCTTC
>TRBJ2-7|many|TRBD1|TRBV4-1
CASSQGQGKTSDEQYF
TGCGCCAGCAGCCAAGGACAGGGGAAGACGAGCGACGAGCAGTACTTC
>TRBJ2-3|.|.|TRBV18
CASSPTYTDTQYF
TGTGCCAGCTCACCCACATACACAGATACGCAGTATTTT
>TRBJ1-2|.|.|TRBV27
CASSSTGRYGYTF
TGTGCCAGCAGTTCGACAGGACGGTATGGCTACACCTTC
>TRBJ2-5|.|TRBD2|TRBV18
CASSPRTSGGALGETQYF
TGTGCCAGCTCACCACGGACTAGCGGGGGGGCGCTTGGAGAGACCCAGTACTTC
>TRBJ2-1|.|TRBD1|TRBV6-5
CASSLQGVRGEQFF
TGTGCCAGCAGTCTACAGGGGGTGAGGGGTGAGCAGTTCTTC
>TRBJ1-3|few|.|TRBV28
CASSSDRLSSGNTIYF
TGTGCCAGCAGTTCAGACAGATTATCCTCTGGAAACACCATATATTTT
>TRBJ2-1|few|.|TRBV30
CAWSVSLVGMQFF
TGTGCCTGGAGTGTCTCGTTGGTCGGGATGCAGTTCTTC
>TRBJ1-5|.|TRBD1|TRBV10-3
CAISESQNRGDQPQHF
TGTGCCATCAGTGAGTCACAGAACAGGGGGGATCAGCCCCAGCATTTT
>TRBJ2-2|.|TRBD2|TRBV7-2
CASSWGLAGVAGELFF
TGTGCCAGCAGCTGGGGACTAGCGGGAGTGGCCGGGGAGCTGTTTTTT